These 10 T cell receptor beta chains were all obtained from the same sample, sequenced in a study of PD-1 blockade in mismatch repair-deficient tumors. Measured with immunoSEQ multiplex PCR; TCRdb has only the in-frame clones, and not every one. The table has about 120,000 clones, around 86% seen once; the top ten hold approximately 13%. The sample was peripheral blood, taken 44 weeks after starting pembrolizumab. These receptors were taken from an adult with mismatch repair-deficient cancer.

CDR3 coding DNA: TGCGCCAGCAGCCACCTCCGGGGGACGGAGCCCTACAATGAGCAGTTCTTC. Translated, it gives CASSHLRGTEPYNEQFF. The gene calls are TRBV4-1 and TRBJ2-1, with a tentative D call TRBD2 (6 bases). The V end was cut by 3 bases, the J end by 2 bases, with 17 bases between. The germline V gene encodes CDR1 MGHRA and CDR2 YSYEKL. This CDR3 spans 17 amino acids.

The CDR3 region has the DNA TGTGCCAGCAGCTCCTGGACGGGATACACTGAAGCTTTCTTT. This codes for CASSSWTGYTEAFF. This chain uses TRBV7-9 with TRBJ1-1; no reliable D call. Germline assignment: CDR1 SEHNR and CDR2 FQNEAQ (reference sequence). Trimming pared 4 bases from V and 3 bases from J, leaving 12 bases between. The CDR3 has 14 amino acids.

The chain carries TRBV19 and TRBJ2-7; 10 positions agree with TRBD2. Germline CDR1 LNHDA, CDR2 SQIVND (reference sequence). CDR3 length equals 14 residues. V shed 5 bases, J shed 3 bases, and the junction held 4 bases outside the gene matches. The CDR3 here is CASSFLAGDYEQYF. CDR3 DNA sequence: TGTGCCAGTAGTTTTCTAGCGGGAGACTACGAGCAGTACTTC.

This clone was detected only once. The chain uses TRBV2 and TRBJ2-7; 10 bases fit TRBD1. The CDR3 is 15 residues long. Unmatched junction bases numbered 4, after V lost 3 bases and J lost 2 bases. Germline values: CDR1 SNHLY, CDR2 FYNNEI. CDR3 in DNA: TGTGCCAGCAGTGACACCGGGACAGGGGCCTACGAGCAGTACTTC. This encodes CASSDTGTGAYEQYF.

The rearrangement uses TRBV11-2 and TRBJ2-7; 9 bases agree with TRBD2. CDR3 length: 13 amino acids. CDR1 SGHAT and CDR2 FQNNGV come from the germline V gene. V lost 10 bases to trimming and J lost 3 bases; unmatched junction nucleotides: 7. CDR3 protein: CAIGSGSFYEQYF. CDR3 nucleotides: TGTGCCATCGGTAGCGGGAGCTTCTACGAGCAGTACTTC.

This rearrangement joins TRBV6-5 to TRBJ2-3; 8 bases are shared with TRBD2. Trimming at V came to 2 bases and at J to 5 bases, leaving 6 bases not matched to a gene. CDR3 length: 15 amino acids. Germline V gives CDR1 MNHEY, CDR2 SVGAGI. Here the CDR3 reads CASSYRSGRRDTQYF. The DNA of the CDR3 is TGTGCCAGCAGTTACCGGAGCGGGAGAAGAGATACGCAGTATTTT.

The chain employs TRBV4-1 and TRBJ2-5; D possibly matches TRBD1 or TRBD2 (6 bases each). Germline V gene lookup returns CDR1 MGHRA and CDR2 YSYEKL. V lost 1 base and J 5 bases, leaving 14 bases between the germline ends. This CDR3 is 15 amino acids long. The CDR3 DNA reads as TGCGCCAGCAGCCAAGTAGAGGGGGGCGCGGAGACCCAGTACTTC. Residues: CASSQVEGGAETQYF.

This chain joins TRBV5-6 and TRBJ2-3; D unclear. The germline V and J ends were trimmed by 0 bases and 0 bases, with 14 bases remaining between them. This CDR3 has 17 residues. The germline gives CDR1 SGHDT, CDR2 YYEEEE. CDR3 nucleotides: TGTGCCAGCAGCTTGGTGGCGACACTAAGGAGCACAGATACGCAGTATTTT. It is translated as CASSLVATLRSTDTQYF.

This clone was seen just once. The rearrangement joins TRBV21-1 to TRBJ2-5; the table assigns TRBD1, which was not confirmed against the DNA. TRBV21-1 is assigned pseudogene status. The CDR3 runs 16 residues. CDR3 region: CASSPQAPTGQETQYF. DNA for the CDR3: TGTGCCAGCAGTCCCCAGGCCCCCACAGGCCAAGAGACCCAGTACTTC.

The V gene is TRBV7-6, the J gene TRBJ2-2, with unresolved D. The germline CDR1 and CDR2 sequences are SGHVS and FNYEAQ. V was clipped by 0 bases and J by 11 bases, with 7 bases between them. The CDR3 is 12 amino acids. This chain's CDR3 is CASSLAQTELFF. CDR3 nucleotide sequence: TGTGCCAGCAGCTTAGCGCAGACAGAGCTGTTTTTT.